What follows describes a single TCR beta chain. Per germline, CDR1 SGHVS and CDR2 FQNEAQ. Germline trimming cut 2 bases from V and 5 bases from J; bases unmatched to any gene: 5. The length of the CDR3 is 15 residues. The data originate from a study of technical replicates of blood from a few donors. The repertoire was sequenced with immunoSEQ multiplex PCR; TCRdb's copy has only in-frame clones and lacks some. The table has around 80,000 clones, approximately 90% seen once; the top ten hold less than 0.5%. This clonotype was sampled from a human donor in good health. The gene calls are TRBV7-8 and TRBJ2-1, with 8 bases fitting TRBD2. Sequencing was done on a sample of T cells isolated from PBMCs. For the CDR3, the DNA is TGTGCCAGCAGCTTAATAACTAGCGGTAACAATGAGCAGTTCTTC. It is translated as CASSLITSGNNEQFF.